The source of this T cell receptor beta chain is a study of blood T cell repertoires in COVID-19. Study information: Sites across the United States, Italy and Spain contributed samples from acute and convalescent COVID-19. From T cells, B-cell-depleted T cells, or PBMCs came the material, which was cDNA or gDNA.

CDR3 length: 15 residues. The germline V gene has CDR1 LGHDT and CDR2 YNNKEL (reference sequence). V lost 1 base and J lost 4, with 13 bases in between. Original data processing: Using reference gene primer amplification, nucleated cell counts were estimated. Profiled with immunoSEQ multiplex PCR; TCRdb holds only in-frame clones, not every one. The V and J calls and the clone size are those of that table, but D and trimming were determined from the DNA. The sample carries 250,000 or so clones, approximately 80% recorded once. The sequence was collected from a man at least 80 years old with acute or convalescent COVID-19. Sequencing was carried out using peripheral blood. V gene TRBV3-1 (or the pseudogene TRBV3-2) combines with J gene TRBJ1-2; no clear D. The CDR3 here is CASSQVRHRGYGYTF. CDR3 coding DNA: TGTGCCAGCAGCCAAGTCCGACATCGGGGCTATGGCTACACCTTC.